The present TCR beta chain was sequenced within a study of blood T cell repertoires in COVID-19. In the study overall: Collection of acute and convalescent COVID-19 samples took place in the United States, Italy and Spain. PBMCs, B-cell-depleted T cells, or T cells provided the cDNA or gDNA that made up the material.

V gave up 5 bases and J gave up 4 bases, with 12 bases separating them. CDR1 and CDR2 from the germline V gene are SEHNR and FQNEAQ (reference sequence). This CDR3 is 14 amino acids long. How the authors handled the data: Reference gene primer amplification gave estimated nucleated cell counts. Only in-frame clones appear in the TCRdb table, and some are missing; sequencing was by immunoSEQ multiplex PCR. V and J calls and clone size follow that table, whereas D and trimming were derived from the DNA. The table shows under 85,000 clones, with about nine tenths occurring only once. This chain uses TRBV7-9 with TRBJ1-3; no reliable D call. This receptor was taken from a man in his 70s with active or convalescent COVID-19. Sequenced material: peripheral blood. The CDR3 bases are TGTGCCAGCAGCCTTACGAGGTCAGGAAACACCATATATTTT. As protein: CASSLTRSGNTIYF.